One and the same sample provided the 13 T cell receptor beta chains below, sequenced in a study of cytomegalovirus exposure and HLA in healthy donors (dated by TCRdb to the late 2010s). Library prep was done by the immunoSEQ multiplex PCR assay. TCRdb limited this immuneACCESS table to in-frame rearrangements with V and J called. A share of clones is missing; checked studies link under half to unresolved V genes, and the rest is unexplained. This sample has 150,000 to 200,000 clones in its table, and 89% of those were observed once. Together, the top ten hold around 4.4% of the sample. Specimen: PBMCs. The source is a man between 18 and 29 years old in good health and CMV-seropositive.

The V call is TRBV28, the J call TRBJ2-7; D is uncertain. V was pared by 7 bases and J by 2 bases, with 15 bases between. CDR3 size: 14 residues. Germline assignment: CDR1 MDHEN and CDR2 SYDVKM. In DNA, the CDR3 is TGTGCCAGCACCCCCGATTCTTCTACCTACGAGCAGTACTTC. Amino acids: CASTPDSSTYEQYF.

In its sample, this clone was seen a few times. The chain links TRBV19 to TRBJ2-1; tentative D call: TRBD2 (6 bases). Germline loops: CDR1 LNHDA, CDR2 SQIVND (reference sequence). V shed 5 bases and J shed 7 bases, with 12 bases lying between them. The CDR3 has 13 residues. The CDR3 here is CASSGSRGNEQFF. The CDR3 nucleotides read TGTGCCAGTAGTGGGTCGCGGGGTAATGAGCAGTTCTTC.

CDR3 DNA: TGTGCCAGTAATCCCAGGGGGTTAAGGAACACTGAAGCTTTCTTT. Residues: CASNPRGLRNTEAFF. The genes are TRBV19 and TRBJ1-1; 7 positions match TRBD1. Germline trimming cut 7 bases from V and 1 base from J; bases unmatched to any gene: 9. The CDR3 has 15 residues. In germline, CDR1 is LNHDA, CDR2 SQIVND (reference sequence).

The genes are TRBV29-1 and TRBJ1-2; D not certain. Trimming took 4 bases from V and 5 from J, leaving 8 bases between them. This CDR3 contains 11 residues. Germline lookup yields CDR1 SQVTM and CDR2 ANQGSEA. The CDR3 spells CSVGTEYGYTF. The DNA of the CDR3 is TGCAGCGTTGGGACTGAGTATGGCTACACCTTC.

This clone was seen once. The V gene is TRBV5-1, the J gene TRBJ2-3; 14 bases line up with TRBD2. V gave up 0 bases and J gave up 5 bases; unmatched junction bases: 8. CDR1 and CDR2 from the germline V gene are SGHRS and YFSETQ. The length of the CDR3 is 18 residues. The CDR3 region is CASSLEGRLAGGVDTQYF. DNA for the CDR3: TGCGCCAGCAGCTTGGAGGGACGACTAGCGGGAGGGGTAGATACGCAGTATTTT.

This chain uses TRBV12-5 with TRBJ1-5; D gene ambiguous. Trimming removed 2 bases at V and 3 bases at J, with 11 bases between. This CDR3 has 15 residues. Germline V gives CDR1 LGHNT, CDR2 FRNRAP. CDR3 sequence reads: CASGLTPGDNQPQHF. The CDR3 DNA is TGTGCTAGTGGTTTGACCCCCGGAGACAATCAGCCCCAGCATTTT.

The chain has TRBV28 and TRBJ2-1; D remains ambiguous. The V end lost 5 bases, the J end lost 4 bases, and 9 bases lay between the germline ends. The CDR3 has 13 residues. The germline V gene has CDR1 MDHEN and CDR2 SYDVKM. This chain's CDR3 is CASSPSRYNEQFF. CDR3 nucleotides: TGTGCCAGCAGTCCATCGAGGTACAATGAGCAGTTCTTC.

The chain uses TRBV5-6 and TRBJ2-1; 10 positions match TRBD2. Losses at the gene ends were 2 bases for V and 8 bases for J; bases not matched to a gene: 7. The CDR3 spans 15 residues. CDR1 SGHDT and CDR2 YYEEEE come from the germline V gene. CDR3 nucleotides: TGTGCCAGCAGCTTTCGGCTAGCGGGAGCCTATGAGCAGTTCTTC. This translates into CASSFRLAGAYEQFF.

This chain joins TRBV29-1 and TRBJ2-3; 8 nucleotides match TRBD2. Trimming cost V 4 bases and J 3 bases; bases outside gene matches: 9. The CDR3 length is 15 residues. In germline, CDR1 is SQVTM, CDR2 ANQGSEA. The CDR3 region is CSVVGGAGATDTQYF. CDR3 nucleotides: TGCAGCGTTGTAGGAGGAGCGGGAGCGACAGATACGCAGTATTTT.

The chain carries TRBV5-1 and TRBJ1-1, with D possibly being TRBD1 (6 bases). Per germline, CDR1 SGHRS and CDR2 YFSETQ. The length of the CDR3 is 13 residues. Trimming shortened V by 4 bases and J by 2 bases, and 9 bases separated the two germline ends. As DNA, the CDR3 is TGCGCCAGCAGCACAGGGACAAACACTGAAGCTTTCTTT. It encodes CASSTGTNTEAFF.

The genes are TRBV7-6 and TRBJ1-4; tentative D call: TRBD1 (5 bases). The CDR3 has 15 residues. The V gene's germline CDR1 is SGHVS and CDR2 FNYEAQ. V lost 3 bases, J lost 8 bases, and 16 bases lay in between. Here the CDR3 DNA reads TGTGCCAGCAGCTTGTACGGGGGGAGTTTGGAAAAACTGTTTTTT. Translated, it gives CASSLYGGSLEKLFF.

The V and J genes are TRBV7-3 and TRBJ2-1, with TRBD1 matching 8 bases. CDR3 size: 14 residues. V gave up 3 bases and J gave up 9 bases; unmatched junction bases: 7. From germline, CDR1 is SGHTA and CDR2 FQGTGA. The CDR3, as DNA: TGTGCCAGCAGCTTCGGGCAGGGGGCTAGTGAGCAGTTCTTC. Amino acid sequence: CASSFGQGASEQFF.

This clone has just a few counts. The chain employs TRBV2 and TRBJ2-3; maybe TRBD1 (5 bases). The CDR3 runs 15 residues. Germline values: CDR1 SNHLY, CDR2 FYNNEI. Trimming took off 4 bases at V and 1 base at J, with 12 bases between the two ends. The CDR3 DNA reads TGTGCCAGCAGTGTAGGGGCGTGGGGCACAGATACGCAGTATTTT. It codes for CASSVGAWGTDTQYF.